Shown below are 21 T cell receptor beta chains from a single sample sequenced in a study of T cell repertoires in cytomegalovirus infection. TCRdb processed the reads anew with MiXCR; each CDR3 protein has one entry. This sample carries approximately 1,000,000 distinct CDR3 sequences, approximately 31% of them seen once, and the ten largest clones take 10% to 15%. Antigens of these TCRs are unknown. The sequenced sample was cultured CD8+ T cells from PBMCs, obtained from culture after CMV antigen stimulation. These receptors all come from a human donor in good health (CMV status not recorded). Some clones in this sample may be carry-over from other donors' samples.

This clonotype was seen only a few times. The chain joins TRBV19 to TRBJ1-2, with TRBD1 as a possible D gene (6 bases). Looked up from germline, CDR1 is LNHDA and CDR2 is SQIVND (reference sequence). CDR3 size: 15 residues. V was clipped by 5 bases and J by 6 bases, with 19 bases between them. CDR3 sequence (DNA): TGTGCCAGTAGTCCCTTGGGACATCCAGATGATGGCTACACCTTC. Protein product: CASSPLGHPDDGYTF.

The CDR3 protein is CASSEQGRYGYTF. In DNA, the CDR3 is TGTGCCAGCAGTGAACAGGGGCGCTATGGCTACACCTTC. The chain has TRBV6-1 and TRBJ1-2; tentative D call: TRBD1 (6 bases). The CDR3 loop spans 13 amino acids. Trimming shortened V by 2 bases and J by 4 bases, and 8 bases separated the two germline ends. Germline assignment: CDR1 MNHNS and CDR2 SASEGT.

This clonotype was counted a few times. This sequence joins TRBV7-6 and TRBJ2-1, with D possibly TRBD1 on 6 matching bases. CDR1 is SGHVS and CDR2 is FNYEAQ in the germline V gene. This CDR3 has 18 amino acids. Trimming pared 0 bases from V and 7 bases from J, leaving 22 bases between. As DNA, the CDR3 is TGTGCCAGCAGCTTAGCGCGAACACCCAGGGGTGGAACGAATGAGCAGTTCTTC. It codes for CASSLARTPRGGTNEQFF.

CDR3 coding DNA: TGTGCCAGCAGCTTGGGGGGGCCGGGGCAGTTCTTC. Translation gives CASSLGGPGQFF. The chain employs TRBV7-6 and TRBJ2-1; perhaps TRBD2 as D (7 bases). CDR1 and CDR2 (germline): SGHVS, FNYEAQ. The CDR3 extends over 12 amino acids. Trimming took 3 bases from V and 12 from J, leaving 12 bases between them. The entire variable domain, with the rest obtained from reference TRBV7-6 and TRBJ2-1, is as follows: GAGVSQSPRYKVTKRGQDVALRCDPISGHVSLYWYRQALGQGPEFLTYFNYEAQQDKSGLPNDRFSAERPEGSISTLTIQRTEQRDSAMYRCASSLGGPGQFFGPGTRLTVL.

This clonotype has just a few counts. V usage is TRBV7-3 and J usage is TRBJ2-2; 10 bases agree with TRBD1. The CDR3 totals 19 residues. The J segment lost 4 bases and the V segment lost 6 bases, leaving 17 bases of the junction unmatched. CDR1 is SGHTA, CDR2 FQGTGA, per germline. CDR3 DNA: TGTGCCAGCAGTTCCTACTCGGACAGGGGGTGGGAAGGCACCGGGGAGCTGTTTTTT. This codes for CASSSYSDRGWEGTGELFF.

The gene calls are TRBV7-9 and TRBJ2-4; D call uncertain. The length of the CDR3 is 12 residues. V was pared by 5 bases and J by 9 bases, with 11 bases between. Germline V gene data show CDR1 as SEHNR and CDR2 as FQNEAQ (reference sequence). In DNA form, the CDR3 reads TGTGCCAGCAGCAACCCCTATAGCATTCAGTACTTC. The encoded protein is CASSNPYSIQYF.

The rearrangement joins TRBV9 to TRBJ2-1, with 15 positions matching TRBD2. Per the germline V gene, CDR1 is SGDLS and CDR2 is YYNGEE. V lost 0 bases, J lost 0 bases, and 10 bases stayed unmatched. The CDR3 has 21 residues. Here the CDR3 reads CASSVAAKGLAGGASYNEQFF. The CDR3 DNA reads TGTGCCAGCAGCGTAGCTGCAAAGGGACTAGCGGGGGGCGCCTCCTACAATGAGCAGTTCTTC.

The chain joins TRBV18 to TRBJ1-6; weak D call: TRBD1 (5 bases). This CDR3 has 16 amino acids. The V gene's germline CDR1 is KGHSH and CDR2 LQKENI. The V and J ends lost 2 bases and 9 bases respectively, with 17 bases between them. CDR3 DNA: TGTGCCAGCTCACCAAAGGGACCCGACCCAGGTTCACCCCTCCACTTT. Its protein is CASSPKGPDPGSPLHF.

The chain links TRBV2 to TRBJ2-1, with 12 bases lining up with TRBD2. There are 14 residues in the CDR3. CDR1 and CDR2 from the germline V gene are SNHLY and FYNNEI. Trimming removed 6 bases from V and 7 bases from J; junction bases left unmatched: 4. CDR3 in amino acids: CASRASGGGNEQFF. Here the CDR3 DNA reads TGTGCCAGCAGAGCTAGCGGGGGGGGGAATGAGCAGTTCTTC.

V is TRBV7-8 and J is TRBJ2-7; no clear D gene. The CDR3 extends over 14 amino acids. Germline-derived CDR1 and CDR2 are SGHVS and FQNEAQ. V was pared by 1 base and J by 4 bases, with 11 bases between. This CDR3 reads CASSLELTYYEQYV. The DNA for the CDR3 is TGTGCCAGCAGCTTAGAACTCACTTATTACGAGCAGTACGTC.

In regard to this clonotype: The CDR3 end shows no conserved phenylalanine or tryptophan, and so a read error is likely. The chain joins TRBV6-2 or TRBV6-3 to TRBJ2-1; weak D call: TRBD2 (5 bases). V was clipped by 5 bases and J by 5 bases, with 10 bases between them. The V gene's germline CDR1 is MNHEY and CDR2 SVGEGT. The CDR3 sequence is 13 residues long. CDR3: CASSPGLDNEQFS. The CDR3 bases are TGTGCCAGCAGTCCTGGACTCGACAATGAGCAGTTCTCC.

This clonotype was counted many times. The chain combines TRBV6-5 with TRBJ1-4, with TRBD1 matching over 8 bases. Germline lookup yields CDR1 MNHEY and CDR2 SVGAGI. This CDR3 is built from 15 residues. J gave up 7 bases and V 6 bases, and 10 bases lay outside the gene matches. CDR3 residues: CASSSPGGAGEKLFF. The CDR3 DNA reads as TGTGCCAGCAGCTCCCCAGGGGGCGCGGGTGAAAAACTGTTTTTT.

The chain has TRBV20-1 and TRBJ1-2; D unresolved. CDR1 is DFQATT, CDR2 SNEGSKA, per germline (reference sequence). There are 12 residues in the CDR3. The CDR3 nucleotides read TGCACCTCTTACCGGACTAACTATGGCTACACCTTC. Its protein product is CTSYRTNYGYTF.

This clonotype showed up just a few times. J is TRBJ2-7 and V is TRBV5-4; 8 bases are shared with TRBD2. This CDR3 contains 15 residues. CDR1 SGHNT and CDR2 YYREEE come from the germline V gene (reference sequence). V was pared by 1 base and J by 4 bases, with 7 bases of the junction left unmatched. The CDR3 loop reads CASSLTGGELYEQYV. As DNA, the CDR3 is TGTGCCAGCAGCTTGACCGGGGGGGAGCTTTACGAGCAGTACGTC.

This clonotype showed up just a few times. The rearrangement joins TRBV27 to TRBJ2-2; D perhaps matches TRBD1 (6 bases). The CDR3 runs to 16 residues. Deletions cut 5 bases from V and 5 bases from J, with 18 bases between. CDR1 and CDR2 (germline): MNHEY, SMNVEV (reference sequence). In DNA form, the CDR3 reads TGTGCCAGCAGTCCTACTCGGACAGTTCAGACCGGGGAGCTGTTTTTT. This sequence encodes CASSPTRTVQTGELFF.

This clonotype was recorded a few times. In DNA form, the CDR3 reads TGCAGTGCTAGAGGGGGTGGCATCCAAGAGACCCAGTACTTC. Translated, it gives CSARGGGIQETQYF. The chain recombines TRBV20-1 with TRBJ2-5; D gene ambiguous. CDR1 is DFQATT and CDR2 is SNEGSKA in the germline V gene (reference sequence). V lost 1 base, J lost 1 base, and 10 bases lay in between. This CDR3 comprises 14 residues.

The chain combines TRBV6-5 with TRBJ2-5; 8 positions agree with TRBD2. The CDR3 is made up of 14 amino acids. Germline lookup yields CDR1 MNHEY and CDR2 SVGAGI. V dropped 4 bases and J dropped 3; count of bases not matched to a gene: 4. CDR3 region: CASSSEAGEETQYF. The DNA for the CDR3 is TGTGCCAGCAGTTCCGAAGCGGGGGAAGAGACCCAGTACTTC.

This clonotype was detected only a few times. The V and J genes are TRBV15 and TRBJ2-7; no clear D gene. This CDR3 is 13 amino acids long. Germline V gene data show CDR1 as LNHNV and CDR2 as YYDKDF (reference sequence). With 1 base removed from V and 7 bases from J, the gap between germline ends came to 11 bases. The CDR3 DNA reads as TGTGCCACCAGCAGAGGTAACAGCCATGAGCAGTACGTC. It codes for CATSRGNSHEQYV.

This clonotype was found a few times. The J gene is TRBJ2-1, the V gene TRBV19; 9 bases map to TRBD2. The length of the CDR3 is 16 residues. Germline CDR1 LNHDA, CDR2 SQIVND (reference sequence). V shed 8 bases and J 4 bases; nucleotides not matched to a gene: 12. CDR3 nucleotide sequence: TGTGCCAGTTATCCTTCAGCGGGGGGCCATTACAATGAGCAGTTCTTC. This sequence encodes CASYPSAGGHYNEQFF.

This clonotype was detected a few times. The chain employs TRBV4-2 and TRBJ2-2, with D perhaps TRBD2 (6 bases). The germline V gene encodes CDR1 LGHNA and CDR2 YNFKEQ. V was pared by 0 bases and J by 4 bases, with 12 bases between. CDR3 length equals 16 residues. Written as DNA, the CDR3 is TGTGCCAGCAGCCAAGAGAAGGGAGGAGGCACCGGGGAGCTGTTTTTT. Translated, it gives CASSQEKGGGTGELFF.

The rearrangement uses TRBV28 and TRBJ1-4, with 8 bases lining up with TRBD1. V was pared by 6 bases and J by 3 bases, with 9 bases of the junction left unmatched. CDR3 length: 16 residues. From germline, CDR1 is MDHEN and CDR2 SYDVKM. In DNA form, the CDR3 reads TGTGCCAGCAGCAACGGAGAGACAGGGGCTAATGAAAAACTGTTTTTT. This encodes CASSNGETGANEKLFF.